This T cell receptor (beta chain) comes out of a study of blood T cell repertoires in COVID-19. Looking at the study overall: PBMCs, B-cell-depleted T cells, or T cells provided the cDNA or gDNA that made up the material.

The CDR3 extends over 15 amino acids. Trimming shortened V by 6 bases and J by 4 bases, and 18 bases separated the two germline ends. Germline V gene data show CDR1 as MNHEY and CDR2 as SVGAGI. Produced via immunoSEQ multiplex PCR; TCRdb's table is partial and in-frame only. The sample yields tens of thousands of clones, 75% to 85% seen once. The sequenced material came from peripheral blood. This chain links TRBV6-5 with TRBJ2-5; a weak D match, TRBD2 (5 bases). The TCR comes from a man over 45 with COVID-19, enrolled during active disease. CDR3 region: CASSRGVGWGETQYF. In nucleotides, the CDR3 is TGTGCCAGCAGCCGGGGTGTGGGTTGGGGAGAGACCCAGTACTTC.